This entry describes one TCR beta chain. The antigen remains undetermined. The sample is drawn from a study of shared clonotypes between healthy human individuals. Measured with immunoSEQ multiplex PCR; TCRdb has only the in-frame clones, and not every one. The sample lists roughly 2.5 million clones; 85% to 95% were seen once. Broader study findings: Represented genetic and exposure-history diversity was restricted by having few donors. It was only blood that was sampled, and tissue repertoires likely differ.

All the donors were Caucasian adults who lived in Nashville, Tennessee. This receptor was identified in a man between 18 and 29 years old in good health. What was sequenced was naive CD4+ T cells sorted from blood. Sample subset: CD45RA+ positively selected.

The CDR3 sequence: CASSLGFTSGQETQYF. The CDR3 DNA reads as TGTGCCAGCAGCTTAGGTTTCACTAGCGGACAAGAGACCCAGTACTTC. The chain combines TRBV7-2 with TRBJ2-5; 8 nucleotides align to TRBD2. The length of the CDR3 is 16 residues. Per the germline V gene, CDR1 is SGHTA and CDR2 is FQGNSA. The J segment lost 2 bases and the V segment lost 1 base, leaving 6 bases of the junction unmatched.